This TCR beta chain emerged from a study of T cells in Graves' hyperthyroidism and ophthalmopathy. Study results and caveats: Blood held most thyroid clonotypes expanded above 0.001 frequency.

RNA transcripts gave rise to amplified TCR beta CDR3 regions. Initially, a first-round RT-PCR of the TCR CDR3 employed the HTBI primer set. Using its own MiXCR run on the multiplex PCR reads, TCRdb lists one record per CDR3 protein. The sample has more than 300,000 distinct CDR3 sequences, approximately 15% seen once. CDR1 and CDR2 (germline): SGHAT, FQNNGV. V lost 5 bases and J lost 9; bases outside the gene matches: 9. The CDR3 has 14 amino acids. These patients, aged 18 to 65, had recently diagnosed hyperthyroidism lasting under 2 months. For the diagnoses, clinical symptoms, serum thyroxine and TRAb, thyroid ultrasound and orbital computed tomography were used. PBMCs were collected from an approximately 10 ml volume of fresh peripheral blood. In its sample, this clonotype was seen many times. Its antigen remains unknown.

The rearrangement joins TRBV11-2 to TRBJ2-3; TRBD2 matches 9 bases. Sequencing was carried out using blood. This receptor was obtained from a woman in her thirties with Graves' hyperthyroidism. CDR3 protein: CASSRLAVAGTQYF. CDR3 nucleotide sequence: TGTGCCAGCAGCCGACTAGCGGTAGCGGGAACGCAGTATTTT.